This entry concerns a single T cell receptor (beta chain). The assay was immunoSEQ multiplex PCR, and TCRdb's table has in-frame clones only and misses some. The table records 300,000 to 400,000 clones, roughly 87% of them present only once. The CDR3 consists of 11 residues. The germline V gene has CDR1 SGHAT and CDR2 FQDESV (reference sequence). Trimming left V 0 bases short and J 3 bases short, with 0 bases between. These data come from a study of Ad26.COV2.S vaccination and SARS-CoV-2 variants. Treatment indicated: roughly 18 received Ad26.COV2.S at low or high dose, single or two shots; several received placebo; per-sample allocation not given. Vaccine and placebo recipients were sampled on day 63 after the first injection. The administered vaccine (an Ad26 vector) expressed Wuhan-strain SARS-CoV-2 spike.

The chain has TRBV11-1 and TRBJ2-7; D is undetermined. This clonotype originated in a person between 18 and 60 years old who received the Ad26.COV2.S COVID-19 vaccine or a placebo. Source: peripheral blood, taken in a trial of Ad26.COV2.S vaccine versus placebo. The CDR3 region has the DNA TGTGCCAGCAGCTTAGCCTACGAGCAGTACTTC. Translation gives CASSLAYEQYF.